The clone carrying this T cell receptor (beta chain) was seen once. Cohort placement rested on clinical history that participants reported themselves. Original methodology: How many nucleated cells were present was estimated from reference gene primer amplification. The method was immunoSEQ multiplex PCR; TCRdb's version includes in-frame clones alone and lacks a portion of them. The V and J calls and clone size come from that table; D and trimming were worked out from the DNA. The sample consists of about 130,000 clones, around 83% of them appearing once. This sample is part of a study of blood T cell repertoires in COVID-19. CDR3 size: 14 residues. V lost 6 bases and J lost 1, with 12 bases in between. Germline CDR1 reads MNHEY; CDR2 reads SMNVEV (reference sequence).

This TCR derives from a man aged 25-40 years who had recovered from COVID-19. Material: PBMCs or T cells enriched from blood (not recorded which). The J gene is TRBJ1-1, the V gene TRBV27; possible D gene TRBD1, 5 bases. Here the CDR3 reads CASSSYQGNTEAFF. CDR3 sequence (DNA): TGTGCCAGCAGCTCGTACCAGGGGAACACTGAAGCTTTCTTT.